The 16 T cell receptor beta chains reported below all come from one sample, sequenced in a study of tissue T cells after allogeneic stem cell transplantation. Profiling relied on immunoSEQ multiplex PCR, and the TCRdb table lists in-frame clones only, not all of them. The sample includes around 4,400 clones, roughly 44% of them seen just once. The time point here: mouse harvest day 14 after allogeneic transplant. The graft held 10^6 splenic CD5+ T cells and 10^7 T-cell-depleted bone marrow cells. The sequenced sample consisted of gut tissue. The receptors derive from a female BALB/c mouse given C57BL/6 T cells with graft-versus-host disease after an allogeneic hematopoietic cell transplant.

Notes on this clone: The germline and genes are mouse ones. The read ends 1 residue shy of where the CDR3 ends; the end is completed using the germline J gene. The V call is TRBV26, the J call TRBJ1-6; D is undetermined. TRBJ1-6 is filed as an ORF, its function uncertain. Trimming pared 4 bases from V and 5 bases from J, leaving 6 bases between. The germline V gene encodes CDR1 KGHPV and CDR2 FQNQEV (reference sequence). The CDR3 has 13 amino acids. The CDR3 spells CASSPGNNSPLYF. CDR3 DNA (partial): TGTGCCAGCAGTCCTGGGAATAATTCGCCCCTCTAC.

Regarding this clone: Mouse germline and gene names are used. Sequencing ends 1 residue short of the CDR3 end; the germline J gene provides the rest. The chain carries TRBV2 and TRBJ1-4, with a tentative D call TRBD1 (6 bases). Trimming took off 0 bases at V and 2 bases at J, with 10 bases between the two ends. Germline V gene data show CDR1 as LGHNA and CDR2 as YSYQKL. The CDR3 has 16 residues. The CDR3 region is CASSQDGTTSNERLFF. Partial CDR3 DNA: TGTGCCAGCAGCCAAGATGGGACAACATCCAACGAAAGATTATTT.

Regarding this clone: Gene names are mouse gene names. The sequence runs out 1 residue before the end of the CDR3; the remainder is reconstructed from the germline J gene. The J gene is TRBJ2-5, the V gene TRBV15, with no clear D. The CDR3 consists of 13 residues. The V end was cut by 7 bases, the J end by 0 bases, with 8 bases between. Germline CDR1 and CDR2: SGHND and FRSKSL. The CDR3 here is CASTRNNQDTQYF. The sequenced part of the CDR3 DNA is TGTGCCAGCACCCGGAATAACCAAGACACCCAGTAC. Complete variable domain (other parts from reference TRBV15 and TRBJ2-5): DAGVTQTPRHEVAEKGQTIILKCEPVSGHNDLFWYRQTKIQGLELLSYFRSKSLMEDGGAFKDRFKAEMLNSSFSTLKIQPTEPKDSAVYLCASTRNNQDTQYFGPGTRLLVL.

A remark on this clone: Gene labels here are mouse ones. This CDR3 reads CASSLGEDTQYF. Incomplete CDR3 DNA: TGTGCCAGCAGTCTTGGAGAAGACACCCAGTAC. The V and J genes are TRBV26 and TRBJ2-5; D uncertain. The read falls 1 residue short of the CDR3 end, and the missing part is taken from the germline J gene. With 3 bases removed from V and 4 bases from J, the gap between germline ends came to 5 bases. Germline loops: CDR1 KGHPV, CDR2 FQNQEV (reference sequence). CDR3 size: 12 residues.

In regard to this clone: Gene names follow the mouse nomenclature. With the read ending 1 residue before the CDR3 end, the germline J gene is used to fill in that end. V and J are TRBV19 and TRBJ2-4; 8 bases align to TRBD2. J gave up 0 bases and V 2 bases, and 2 bases lay outside the gene matches. The germline gives CDR1 FNHDT, CDR2 SITEND (reference sequence). The CDR3 totals 15 residues. The CDR3 sequence is CASSIWGASQNTLYF. The CDR3 bases that were read are TGTGCCAGCAGTATCTGGGGGGCTAGTCAAAACACCTTGTAC.

This clone was seen only a few times. Mouse germline and gene names are used. The read halts 1 residue ahead of the CDR3 end, with the missing end drawn from the germline J gene. This chain connects TRBV12-2 to TRBJ2-5; D is unresolved. This CDR3 comprises 13 residues. With 2 bases removed from V and 6 bases from J, the gap between germline ends came to 11 bases. From germline, CDR1 is SGHLS and CDR2 HYDKME. CDR3 DNA, as far as it was read: TGTGCCAGCTCTCCCCCGGGAAGGGACACCCAGTAC. Its protein product is CASSPPGRDTQY. In full, the CDR3 is CASSPPGRDTQYF.

Comment on this clone: The genes and germline here are from mouse. Read coverage stops 1 residue before the CDR3 terminus; the germline J gene supplies the remainder. The chain has TRBV3 and TRBJ2-3, with 8 positions matching TRBD2. CDR1 and CDR2 (germline): SNHLY, FYNGKV (reference sequence). Germline trimming cut 1 base from V and 3 bases from J; bases unmatched to any gene: 3. The CDR3 covers 15 residues. This CDR3 reads CASSLEGGRAETLYF. The DNA read from the CDR3 is TGTGCCAGCAGCTTAGAGGGGGGGCGAGCAGAAACGCTGTAT.

This clone was seen a few times. Mouse gene names and germline throughout. The read finishes 1 residue shy of the CDR3 end, and the germline J gene is used to complete it. The chain uses TRBV12-1 and TRBJ2-7, with 10 bases lining up with TRBD2. The CDR3 is 13 residues long. Per the germline V gene, CDR1 is SGHSN and CDR2 is HYEKVE. The ends lost 2 bases at V and 6 bases at J; junction bases unmatched: 3. The covered CDR3 bases are TGTGCCAGCTCTCCCTGGACTGGGGGTGAACAGTAC. This sequence encodes CASSPWTGGEQY. The entire CDR3 sequence reads CASSPWTGGEQYF.

A word on this clone: One junction end does not reproduce the germline sequence, and a read error may be involved. Gene names and germline refer to mouse. The read gets to within 1 residue of the CDR3 end, and the germline J gene fills in the rest. This CDR3 is also generated by other DNA sequences in the sample. This rearrangement joins TRBV13-2 to TRBJ2-5; perhaps TRBD1 as D (6 bases). The CDR3 is 14 residues long. In germline, CDR1 is NNHNN, CDR2 SYGAGS (reference sequence). CDR3: CASGDRGQQDTQYF. Incomplete CDR3 DNA: TGCGCCAGCGGTGATAGGGGACAACAAGACACCCAGTAC.

Points on this clone: Genes and germline come from the mouse. The read ends 1 residue early relative to the CDR3; the germline J gene fills the gap. The chain recombines TRBV3 with TRBJ2-2; possible D gene TRBD1, 5 bases. Germline V gene lookup returns CDR1 SNHLY and CDR2 FYNGKV (reference sequence). This CDR3 is 14 amino acids long. The V end was cut by 5 bases, the J end by 1 base, with 8 bases between. CDR3 region: CASSLRENTGQLYF. The sequenced CDR3 bases are TGTGCCAGCAGCCTCAGGGAAAACACCGGGCAGCTCTAC.

This clone is labeled as medium-sized. Gene names and germline match the mouse. Read sequence stops 1 residue before the CDR3 end, and the germline J gene provides the missing end. The V call is TRBV26, the J call TRBJ1-6; the D is unclear. TRBJ1-6 is designated an ORF whose function remains uncertain. Trimming removed 0 bases at V and 7 bases at J, with 4 bases between. From germline, CDR1 is KGHPV and CDR2 FQNQEV (reference sequence). This CDR3 spans 13 amino acids. Partial CDR3 DNA: TGTGCCAGCAGTCTGTCAAGGAATTCGCCCCTCTAC. Protein product: CASSLSRNSPLY. The whole CDR3 sequence reads CASSLSRNSPLYF.

About this clone: The gene names here belong to mouse. The sequenced CDR3 bases are TGTGCCAGCAGCGCCCGGGACTGGCAAGACACCCAGTAC. The encoded protein is CASSARDWQDTQY. The CDR3 in full is CASSARDWQDTQYF. V gene TRBV3 combines with J gene TRBJ2-5, with 8 bases matching TRBD2. With the read ending 1 residue before the CDR3 end, the germline J gene is used to fill in that end. The CDR3 runs 14 residues. The ends lost 5 bases at V and 3 bases at J; junction bases unmatched: 4. CDR1 and CDR2 from the germline V gene are SNHLY and FYNGKV (reference sequence).

Notes on this clone: Gene names and germline refer to mouse. Read coverage stops 1 residue before the CDR3 terminus; the germline J gene supplies the remainder. The V gene is TRBV13-3, the J gene TRBJ1-1; possible D gene TRBD1, 5 bases. CDR1 and CDR2 (germline): NNHDY, SYVADS. The CDR3 is made up of 13 amino acids. V was shortened by 4 bases and J by 2 bases, with 9 bases between the two germline ends. CDR3 residues: CASSLRDNTEVFF. The CDR3 DNA, read in part, is TGTGCCAGCAGTCTCCGGGACAACACAGAAGTCTTC.

On this clone: The germline and genes are mouse ones. Read sequence stops 1 residue before the CDR3 end, and the germline J gene provides the missing end. V is TRBV12-1 and J is TRBJ2-7; 9 bases fit TRBD1. Germline V lookup: CDR1 SGHSN, CDR2 HYEKVE. This CDR3 is built from 13 residues. CDR3 in amino acids: CAALLDRGYEQYF. CDR3 DNA (partial): TGTGCAGCTCTCTTGGACAGGGGTTATGAACAGTAC.

Regarding this clone: Gene names follow the mouse nomenclature. The read is 1 residue too short to cover the CDR3 end, so that end is filled in from the germline J gene. This chain connects TRBV20 to TRBJ2-5, with TRBD1 matching over 9 bases. After removal of 3 bases from V and 5 bases from J, the junction contained 6 bases not matched to a gene. Germline CDR1 GFQATS, CDR2 STVNSAI. The CDR3 is 14 residues long. The CDR3 loop is CGASRGQGIDTQYF. CDR3 DNA, as far as it was read: TGTGGTGCTAGCCGGGGACAGGGTATAGACACCCAGTAC.

By frequency in the sample, this clone is medium-sized (0.01 to 0.1%). Gene names refer to mouse genes. Sequencing ends 1 residue short of the CDR3 end; the germline J gene provides the rest. V usage is TRBV19 and J usage is TRBJ2-1; 10 bases align to TRBD1. V lost 1 base to trimming and J lost 8 bases; unmatched junction nucleotides: 6. There are 15 residues in the CDR3. The germline gives CDR1 FNHDT, CDR2 SITEND (reference sequence). CDR3 sequence reads: CASSISGTGETEQFF. CDR3 bases read: TGTGCCAGCAGTATAAGCGGGACAGGGGAGACTGAGCAGTTC.